This TCR beta chain was sequenced for a study of cytomegalovirus exposure and HLA in healthy donors. About the research overall: The 95 million to 120 million unique TCR beta sequences, from 150 million to 200 million T cells, were found by an earlier analysis. HLA-typed donors were the source of about 85 million unique TCRs, which an early data release held. Overall study results and limits: Across HLA loci, a later analysis found differing TCR association rates, with DRB1 most and HLA-C fewest.

Both 60 Vbeta primers and 13 Jbeta primers went into the PCR. Generated by immunoSEQ multiplex PCR, the TCRdb table keeps only in-frame clones and is missing some. The data hold about 130,000 clones, with around 80% observed a single time. Donors were nominally healthy when sampled, though unrecorded immune exposures were likely. In germline, CDR1 is SGHVS, CDR2 FNYEAQ. Trimming removed 7 bases from V and 3 bases from J, with 15 bases in between. The CDR3 sequence is 15 residues long. This clone appeared once. Its antigen is not known. The chain combines TRBV7-6 with TRBJ2-2; D gene ambiguous. The clonotype originates from a man aged 25-45 years in good health and CMV-seropositive. The sequencing sample was made of PBMCs. This CDR3 reads CASNPSPVHTGELFF. The CDR3 region has the DNA TGTGCCAGCAACCCGTCCCCGGTCCACACCGGGGAGCTGTTTTTT.